This T cell receptor (beta chain) was identified during a study of blood T cell repertoires in COVID-19. Study context: Samples came from the United States, Italy and Spain, spanning acute and convalescent COVID-19.

Method: immunoSEQ multiplex PCR; TCRdb's copy keeps in-frame clones and lacks some. The sample has roughly 340,000 clones; 85% to 90% are singletons. Germline lookup yields CDR1 MNHNY and CDR2 SVGAGI (reference sequence). The CDR3 consists of 16 residues. The trim removed 0 bases at V and 8 bases at J, leaving 7 bases unmatched. The chain carries TRBV6-6 and TRBJ2-1; 10 bases line up with TRBD1. The sequence derives from a woman between 50 and 59 years old with COVID-19, enrolled during active disease. Specimen: peripheral blood. The DNA for the CDR3 is TGTGCCAGCAGTTACTCGAGGGACAGGGGCGCGCATGAGCAGTTCTTC. Its protein is CASSYSRDRGAHEQFF.